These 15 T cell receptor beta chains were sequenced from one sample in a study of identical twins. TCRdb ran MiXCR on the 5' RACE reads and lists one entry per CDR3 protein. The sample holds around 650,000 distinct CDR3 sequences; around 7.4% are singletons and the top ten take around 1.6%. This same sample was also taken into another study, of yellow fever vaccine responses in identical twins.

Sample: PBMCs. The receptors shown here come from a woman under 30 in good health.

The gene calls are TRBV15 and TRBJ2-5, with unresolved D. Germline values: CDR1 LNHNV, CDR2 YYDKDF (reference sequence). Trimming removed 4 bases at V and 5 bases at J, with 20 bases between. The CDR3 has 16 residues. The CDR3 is CATSNVGPAGLETQYF. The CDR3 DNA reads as TGTGCCACCAGCAACGTCGGACCCGCCGGTTTGGAGACCCAGTACTTC.

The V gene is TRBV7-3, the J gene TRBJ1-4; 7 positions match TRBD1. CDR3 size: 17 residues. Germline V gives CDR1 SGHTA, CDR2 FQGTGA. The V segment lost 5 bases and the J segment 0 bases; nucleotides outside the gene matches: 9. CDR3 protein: CASSRDRGSSTNEKLFF. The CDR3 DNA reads TGTGCCAGCAGCCGGGACAGAGGATCTTCAACTAATGAAAAACTGTTTTTT. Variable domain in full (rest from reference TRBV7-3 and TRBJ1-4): GAGVSQTPSNKVTEKGKYVELRCDPISGHTALYWYRQSLGQGPEFLIYFQGTGAADDSGLPNDRFFAVRPEGSVSTLKIQRTERGDSAVYLCASSRDRGSSTNEKLFFGSGTQLSVL.

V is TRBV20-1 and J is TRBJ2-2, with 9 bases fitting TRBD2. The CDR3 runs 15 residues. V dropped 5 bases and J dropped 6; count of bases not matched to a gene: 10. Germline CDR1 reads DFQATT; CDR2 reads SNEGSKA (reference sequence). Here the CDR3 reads CSAGPLAGRPGELFF. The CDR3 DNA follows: TGCAGTGCTGGACCCCTAGCGGGGAGGCCCGGGGAGCTGTTTTTT.

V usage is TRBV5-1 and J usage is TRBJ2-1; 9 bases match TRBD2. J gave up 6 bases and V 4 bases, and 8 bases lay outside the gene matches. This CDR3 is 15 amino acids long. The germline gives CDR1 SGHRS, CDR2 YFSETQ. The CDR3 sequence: CASSQRLAVANEQFF. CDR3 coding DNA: TGCGCCAGCAGCCAAAGACTAGCGGTGGCCAATGAGCAGTTCTTC. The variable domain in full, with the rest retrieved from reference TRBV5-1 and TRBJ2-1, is KAGVTQTPRYLIKTRGQQVTLSCSPISGHRSVSWYQQTPGQGLQFLFEYFSETQRNKGNFPGRFSGRQFSNSRSEMNVSTLELGDSALYLCASSQRLAVANEQFFGPGTRLTVL.

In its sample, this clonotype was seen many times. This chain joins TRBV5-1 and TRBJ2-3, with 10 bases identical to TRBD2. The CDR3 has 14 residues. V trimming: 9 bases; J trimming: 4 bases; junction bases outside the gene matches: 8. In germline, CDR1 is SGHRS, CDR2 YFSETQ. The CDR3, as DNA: TGCGCCACTTCGCTAGCGGGAGAGCCAGATACGCAGTATTTT. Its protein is CATSLAGEPDTQYF.

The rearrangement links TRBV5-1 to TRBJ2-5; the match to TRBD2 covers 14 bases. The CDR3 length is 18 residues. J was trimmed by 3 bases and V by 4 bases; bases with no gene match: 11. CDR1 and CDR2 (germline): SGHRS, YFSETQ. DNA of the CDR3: TGCGCCAGCAGCCTTTTTCCGGGACTAGCGGGAGTTGAAGAGACCCAGTACTTC. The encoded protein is CASSLFPGLAGVEETQYF.

This CDR3 reads CASSTGQPSSYEQYF. For the CDR3, the DNA is TGCGCCAGCAGCACGGGACAGCCGAGCTCCTACGAGCAGTACTTC. This chain joins TRBV5-1 and TRBJ2-7, with 7 bases aligning to TRBD1. Losses at the gene ends were 4 bases for V and 0 bases for J; bases not matched to a gene: 7. The CDR3 runs to 15 residues. In germline, CDR1 is SGHRS, CDR2 YFSETQ.

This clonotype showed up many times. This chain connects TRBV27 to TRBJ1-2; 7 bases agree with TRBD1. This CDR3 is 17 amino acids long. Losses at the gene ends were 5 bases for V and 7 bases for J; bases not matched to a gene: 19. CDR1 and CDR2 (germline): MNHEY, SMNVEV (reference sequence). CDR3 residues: CASSPTGDSVNYVGYTF. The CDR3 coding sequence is TGTGCCAGCAGTCCGACGGGGGACAGCGTAAACTATGTTGGCTACACCTTC.

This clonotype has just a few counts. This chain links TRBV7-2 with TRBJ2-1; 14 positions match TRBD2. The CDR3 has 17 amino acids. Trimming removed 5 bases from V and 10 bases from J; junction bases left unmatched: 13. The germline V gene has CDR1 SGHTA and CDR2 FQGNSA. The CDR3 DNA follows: TGTGCCAGCAGCCCGAGAGCCGGGACTAGCGGGAGTAGAGAGCAGTTCTTC. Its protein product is CASSPRAGTSGSREQFF.

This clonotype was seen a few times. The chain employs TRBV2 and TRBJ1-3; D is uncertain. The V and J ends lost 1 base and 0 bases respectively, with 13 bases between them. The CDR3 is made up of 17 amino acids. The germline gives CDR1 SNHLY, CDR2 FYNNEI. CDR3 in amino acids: CASSEGPAEVSGNTIYF. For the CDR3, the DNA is TGTGCCAGCAGTGAAGGCCCAGCAGAGGTCTCTGGAAACACCATATATTTT.

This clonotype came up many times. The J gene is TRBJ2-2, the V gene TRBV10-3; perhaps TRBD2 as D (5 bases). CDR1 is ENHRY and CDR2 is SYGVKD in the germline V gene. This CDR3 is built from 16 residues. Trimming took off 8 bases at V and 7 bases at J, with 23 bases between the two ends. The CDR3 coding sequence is TGTGCCATCCACCCTGGAGGTCCGGCATTGGGCGGGGAGCTGTTTTTT. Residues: CAIHPGGPALGGELFF.

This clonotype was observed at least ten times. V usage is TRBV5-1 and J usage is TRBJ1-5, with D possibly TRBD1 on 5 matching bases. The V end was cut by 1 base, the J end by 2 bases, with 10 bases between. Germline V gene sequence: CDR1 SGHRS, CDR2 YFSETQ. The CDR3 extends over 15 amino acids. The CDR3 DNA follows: TGCGCCAGCAGCTTGTGGGGAGGGGGCAATCAGCCCCAGCATTTT. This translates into CASSLWGGGNQPQHF.

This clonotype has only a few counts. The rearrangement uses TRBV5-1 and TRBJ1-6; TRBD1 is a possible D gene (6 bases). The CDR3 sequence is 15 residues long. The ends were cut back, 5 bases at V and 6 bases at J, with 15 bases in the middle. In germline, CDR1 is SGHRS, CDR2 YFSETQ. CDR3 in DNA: TGCGCCAGCAGTTATGCAGGGGAGATTAATTCACCCCTCCACTTT. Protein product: CASSYAGEINSPLHF.

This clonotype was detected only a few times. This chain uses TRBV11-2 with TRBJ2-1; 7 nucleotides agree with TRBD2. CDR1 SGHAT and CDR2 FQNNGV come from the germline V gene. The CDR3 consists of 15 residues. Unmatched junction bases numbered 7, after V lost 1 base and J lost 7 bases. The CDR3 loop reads CASSLGGGGSNEQFF. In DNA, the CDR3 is TGTGCCAGCAGCTTAGGAGGCGGGGGTTCAAATGAGCAGTTCTTC.

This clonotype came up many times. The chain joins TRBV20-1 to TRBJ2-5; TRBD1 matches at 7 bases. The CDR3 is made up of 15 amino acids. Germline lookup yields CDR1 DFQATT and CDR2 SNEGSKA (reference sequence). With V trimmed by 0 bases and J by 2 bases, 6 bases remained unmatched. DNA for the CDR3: TGCAGTGCTAGAGATTTTTCCAGGGGGCAAGAGACCCAGTACTTC. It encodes CSARDFSRGQETQYF.